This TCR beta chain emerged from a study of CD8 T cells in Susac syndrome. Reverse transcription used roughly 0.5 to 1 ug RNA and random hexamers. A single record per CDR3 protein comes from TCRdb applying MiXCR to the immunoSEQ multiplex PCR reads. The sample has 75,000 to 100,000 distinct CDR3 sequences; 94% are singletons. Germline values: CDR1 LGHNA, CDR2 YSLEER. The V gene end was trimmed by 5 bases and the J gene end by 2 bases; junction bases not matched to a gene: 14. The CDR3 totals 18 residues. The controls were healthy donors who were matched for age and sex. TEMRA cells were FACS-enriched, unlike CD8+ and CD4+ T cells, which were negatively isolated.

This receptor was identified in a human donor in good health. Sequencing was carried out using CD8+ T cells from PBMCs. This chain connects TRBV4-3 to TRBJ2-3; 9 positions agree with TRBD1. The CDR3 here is CASSTYRDRVFYTDTQYF. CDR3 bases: TGCGCCAGCAGCACATACAGGGACAGGGTTTTCTACACAGATACGCAGTATTTT.